This T cell receptor (beta chain) was documented in a study of blood T cell repertoires in COVID-19. This clone was recorded a few times. The data were produced by immunoSEQ multiplex PCR, yet TCRdb's version contains in-frame clones alone and is incomplete. Of around 250,000 clones in the sample, around 90% were seen once. The CDR3 covers 14 residues. J gave up 2 bases and V 7 bases, and 8 bases lay outside the gene matches. CDR1 is WNHNN, CDR2 SYGVQD, per germline (reference sequence). V is TRBV10-1 and J is TRBJ2-7, with 7 bases identical to TRBD1. What was sequenced was PBMCs or T cells enriched from blood (not recorded which). This receptor was taken from a woman between 50 and 59 years old who had recovered from COVID-19. The CDR3 protein is CASMPGTDTYEQYF. DNA for the CDR3: TGCGCCAGCATGCCCGGGACAGACACCTACGAGCAGTACTTC.